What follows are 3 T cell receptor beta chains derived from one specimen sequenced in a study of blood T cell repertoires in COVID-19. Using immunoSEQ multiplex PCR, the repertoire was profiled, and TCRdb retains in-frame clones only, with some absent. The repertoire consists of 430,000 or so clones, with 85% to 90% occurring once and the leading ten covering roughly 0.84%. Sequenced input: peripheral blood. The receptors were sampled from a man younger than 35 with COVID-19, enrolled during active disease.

The CDR3 reads CSVEGLAGGPWVNEQFF. The CDR3 coding sequence is TGCAGCGTTGAAGGGCTAGCGGGGGGGCCATGGGTCAATGAGCAGTTCTTC. The chain employs TRBV29-1 and TRBJ2-1; 12 bases are shared with TRBD2. This CDR3 has 17 residues. The trim removed 1 base at V and 6 bases at J, leaving 10 bases unmatched. The germline gives CDR1 SQVTM, CDR2 ANQGSEA.

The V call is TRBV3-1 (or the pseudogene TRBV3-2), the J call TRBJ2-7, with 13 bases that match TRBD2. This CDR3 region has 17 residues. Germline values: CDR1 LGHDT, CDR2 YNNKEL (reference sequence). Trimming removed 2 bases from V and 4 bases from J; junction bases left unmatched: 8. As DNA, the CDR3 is TGTGCCAGCAGCCAATATACTAGCGGGAGGGCCGGTTACGAGCAGTACTTC. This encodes CASSQYTSGRAGYEQYF.

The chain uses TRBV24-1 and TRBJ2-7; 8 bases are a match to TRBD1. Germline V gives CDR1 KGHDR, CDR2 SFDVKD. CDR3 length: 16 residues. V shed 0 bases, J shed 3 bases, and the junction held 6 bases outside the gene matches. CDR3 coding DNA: TGTGCCACCAGTGATTTGTCGGTGACAGGGGTCTACGAGCAGTACTTC. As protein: CATSDLSVTGVYEQYF.